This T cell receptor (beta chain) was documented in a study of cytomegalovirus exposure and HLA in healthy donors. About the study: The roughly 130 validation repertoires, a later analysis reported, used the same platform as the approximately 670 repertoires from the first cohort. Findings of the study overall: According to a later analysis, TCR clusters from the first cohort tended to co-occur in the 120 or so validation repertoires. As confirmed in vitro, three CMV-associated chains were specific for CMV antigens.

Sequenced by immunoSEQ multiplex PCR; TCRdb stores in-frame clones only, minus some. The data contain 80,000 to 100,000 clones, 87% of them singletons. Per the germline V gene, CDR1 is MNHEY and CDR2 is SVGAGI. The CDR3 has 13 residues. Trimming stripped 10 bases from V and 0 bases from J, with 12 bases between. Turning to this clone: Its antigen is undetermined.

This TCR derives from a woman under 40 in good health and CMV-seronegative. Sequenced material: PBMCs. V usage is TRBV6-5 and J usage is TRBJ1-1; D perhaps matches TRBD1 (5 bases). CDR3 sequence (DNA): TGTGCCACCCGGGGGATTCTGAACACTGAAGCTTTCTTT. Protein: CATRGILNTEAFF.